Shown below are 30 T cell receptor beta chains from a single sample sequenced in a study of CD8 T cells in ankylosing spondylitis (dated by TCRdb to the late 2010s). Beyond this particular receptor, the publication reports: Blood from ankylosing spondylitis patients appeared to be characterized by a TCR beta motif made up of several highly homologous amino acid variants.

The library was prepared using 5' RACE. The data were produced on an Illumina HiSeq 2500. TCRdb reworked the public reads: Q25 trimming with fastp, MiXCR clone assembly, productive beta chains retained. Rows with one shared CDR3 protein collapse into an entry with the most common genes and DNA. Recorded for this sample are a few hundred thousand distinct CDR3 sequences; roughly 18% of them occurred a single time. Together, the top ten hold over 1% of the sample. Antigens of these TCRs are unknown. Sequenced input: blood, either unsorted or a sorted T cell fraction (not recorded which). The receptors were sampled from a male donor with ankylosing spondylitis.

Many counts were recorded for this clonotype. The chain uses TRBV20-1 and TRBJ2-2; D is uncertain. Trimming pared 2 bases from V and 5 bases from J, leaving 9 bases between. This CDR3 region has 13 residues. Germline CDR1 is DFQATT and CDR2 is SNEGSKA (reference sequence). CDR3 coding DNA: TGCAGTGCTAGACAAAGGGTTACCGGGGAGCTGTTTTTT. Translating it yields CSARQRVTGELFF.

This clonotype was recorded a few times. The chain combines TRBV6-2 or TRBV6-3 with TRBJ2-2, with TRBD1 identical over 7 bases. CDR1 and CDR2 from the germline V gene are MNHEY and SVGEGT. The V segment lost 6 bases and the J segment 3 bases; nucleotides outside the gene matches: 7. The CDR3 spans 15 residues. CDR3 region: CASSPGQADTGELFF. Here the CDR3 DNA reads TGTGCCAGCAGCCCCGGACAGGCAGACACCGGGGAGCTGTTTTTT.

V gene TRBV9 combines with J gene TRBJ2-2, with TRBD2 matching 9 bases. V dropped 0 bases and J dropped 7; count of bases not matched to a gene: 7. The CDR3 sequence is 16 residues long. CDR1 is SGDLS and CDR2 is YYNGEE in the germline V gene. CDR3 bases: TGTGCCAGCAGCGTAGGACTAGCGGAGGATAACGGGGAGCTGTTTTTT. The encoded protein is CASSVGLAEDNGELFF. Drawing the rest from reference TRBV9 and TRBJ2-2, the complete variable domain is DSGVTQTPKHLITATGQRVTLRCSPRSGDLSVYWYQQSLDQGLQFLIQYYNGEERAKGNILERFSAQQFPDLHSELNLSSLELGDSALYFCASSVGLAEDNGELFFGEGSRLTVL.

This clonotype was observed a handful of times. This rearrangement joins TRBV29-1 to TRBJ2-5, with TRBD2 matching 13 bases. V gave up 3 bases and J gave up 4 bases; unmatched junction bases: 2. CDR1 and CDR2 from the germline V gene are SQVTM and ANQGSEA. The CDR3 has 14 residues. CDR3 loop: CSVDRLAGGETQYF. The CDR3, as DNA: TGCAGCGTTGATCGACTAGCGGGAGGAGAGACCCAGTACTTC.

This clonotype was recorded a few times. V is TRBV5-1 and J is TRBJ2-1; TRBD2 is a possible D gene (5 bases). The germline V and J ends were trimmed by 1 base and 3 bases, with 14 bases remaining between them. The V gene's germline CDR1 is SGHRS and CDR2 YFSETQ. CDR3 length: 16 amino acids. In nucleotides, the CDR3 is TGCGCCAGCAGCTTGACGGGAATGGGGAACTACAATGAGCAGTTCTTC. It translates to CASSLTGMGNYNEQFF.

This clonotype has just a few counts. The rearrangement uses TRBV6-5 and TRBJ1-1; TRBD1 agrees at 8 bases. The V gene end was trimmed by 0 bases and the J gene end by 5 bases; junction bases not matched to a gene: 5. In germline, CDR1 is MNHEY, CDR2 SVGAGI. The CDR3 has 15 amino acids. The CDR3 DNA sequence: TGTGCCAGCAGTTACTCGCAGGGGGCGCTGACTGAAGCTTTCTTT. As protein: CASSYSQGALTEAFF.

The chain combines TRBV20-1 with TRBJ2-1; D possibly corresponds to TRBD1 (5 bases). V lost 5 bases and J lost 0, with 14 bases in between. The germline gives CDR1 DFQATT, CDR2 SNEGSKA (reference sequence). CDR3 size: 15 residues. CDR3 amino acids: CSALYTGRSYNEQFF. The DNA for the CDR3 is TGCAGTGCTCTTTACACAGGCCGCTCCTACAATGAGCAGTTCTTC.

This clonotype was seen more than once but under ten times. The chain couples TRBV30 to TRBJ2-2; weak D call: TRBD2 (7 bases). Germline V gives CDR1 GTSNPN, CDR2 SVGIG (reference sequence). CDR3 size: 16 residues. V lost 3 bases and J 3 bases, leaving 17 bases between the germline ends. The CDR3 DNA sequence: TGTGCCTGGAGGGCCGCGGGGGCTCGATACACCGGGGAGCTGTTTTTT. Protein product: CAWRAAGARYTGELFF.

This chain joins TRBV5-1 and TRBJ2-2; TRBD1 agrees at 9 bases. CDR3 length: 15 amino acids. V was clipped by 3 bases and J by 4 bases; unmatched bases: 4. CDR1 is SGHRS, CDR2 YFSETQ, per germline. This CDR3 reads CASSYGQGSTGELFF. The CDR3 DNA sequence: TGCGCCAGCAGCTACGGACAGGGGAGCACCGGGGAGCTGTTTTTT.

At least ten counts were recorded for this clonotype. The chain joins TRBV12-3 or TRBV12-4 to TRBJ2-5; 8 bases map to TRBD2. Germline trimming cut 4 bases from V and 4 bases from J; bases unmatched to any gene: 8. This CDR3 is 15 amino acids long. CDR3 region: CASSSEGLAGETQYF. The CDR3 coding sequence is TGTGCCAGCAGTTCCGAGGGGCTAGCGGGAGAGACCCAGTACTTC.

The genes are TRBV7-9 and TRBJ1-4, with a possible D match to TRBD1 (5 bases). CDR3 length equals 15 residues. The V gene lost 5 bases and the J gene lost 7 bases, with 17 bases spanning the gap. Germline V lookup: CDR1 SEHNR, CDR2 FQNEAQ (reference sequence). CDR3 bases: TGTGCCAGCAGCCGGACGGGGGGATCGAGTGAAAAACTGTTTTTT. This translates into CASSRTGGSSEKLFF.

This clonotype occurred many times. The chain is built from TRBV10-3 and TRBJ2-1; 10 bases fit TRBD2. Unmatched junction bases numbered 9, after V lost 4 bases and J lost 6 bases. The CDR3 sequence is 16 residues long. Germline V gene data show CDR1 as ENHRY and CDR2 as SYGVKD. The CDR3 region has the DNA TGTGCCATCAGTGGGATCAGCGGGAGGGCTGGCAATGAGCAGTTCTTC. Amino acids: CAISGISGRAGNEQFF.

This clonotype was counted only a few times. The V gene is TRBV12-3 or TRBV12-4, the J gene TRBJ1-3, with a possible D match to TRBD1 (5 bases). This CDR3 comprises 15 residues. The V end was cut by 6 bases, the J end by 0 bases, with 12 bases between. The CDR3: CASRLGRRSGNTIYF. In DNA, the CDR3 is TGTGCCAGCAGATTGGGACGGCGCTCTGGAAACACCATATATTTT.

The chain employs TRBV7-2 and TRBJ2-1; the match to TRBD2 covers 7 bases. The CDR3 totals 17 residues. V lost 1 base to trimming and J lost 7 bases; unmatched junction nucleotides: 13. Germline lookup yields CDR1 SGHTA and CDR2 FQGNSA. CDR3 sequence reads: CASSLVGGGRARNEQFF. CDR3 nucleotide sequence: TGTGCCAGCAGCTTAGTAGGTGGGGGGAGGGCCCGTAATGAGCAGTTCTTC.

This clonotype appeared a few times. The genes are TRBV29-1 and TRBJ1-2; D is possibly TRBD1 (5 bases). CDR1 is SQVTM and CDR2 is ANQGSEA in the germline V gene. V was pared by 7 bases and J by 4 bases, with 16 bases between. The CDR3 runs 13 residues. CDR3 nucleotide sequence: TGCAGCGCGCAGGGAGGGGAGGTCTATGGCTACACCTTC. It yields the protein CSAQGGEVYGYTF. Using reference TRBV29-1 and TRBJ1-2 for the parts outside the CDR3, the full variable domain is SAVISQKPSRDICQRGTSLTIQCQVDSQVTMMFWYRQQPGQSLTLIATANQGSEATYESGFVIDKFPISRPNLTFSTLTVSNMSPEDSSIYLCSAQGGEVYGYTFGSGTRLTVV.

This clonotype was found many times. This rearrangement joins TRBV10-3 to TRBJ2-7, with 11 nucleotides matching TRBD2. CDR3 length: 15 amino acids. The germline gives CDR1 ENHRY, CDR2 SYGVKD. V shed 6 bases, J shed 0 bases, and the junction held 4 bases outside the gene matches. CDR3 residues: CAISRTSGSSYEQYF. DNA of the CDR3: TGTGCCATCAGCCGGACTAGCGGGTCCTCCTACGAGCAGTACTTC.

The table lists this clonotype with many counts. At one end, the junction sequence differs from germline, possibly due to a read error. V usage is TRBV5-1 and J usage is TRBJ2-7; no clear D gene. Germline CDR1 and CDR2: SGHRS and YFSETQ. This CDR3 spans 12 amino acids. CDR3 loop: CASSLEGYEQYF. The CDR3, as DNA: TGTGCCAGCAGTTTAGAAGGGTACGAGCAGTACTTC.

This clonotype was seen many times. The chain carries TRBV6-1 and TRBJ2-7, with a tentative D call TRBD1 (5 bases). Trimming stripped 7 bases from V and 6 bases from J, with 16 bases between. Germline assignment: CDR1 MNHNS and CDR2 SASEGT. This CDR3 contains 13 residues. The CDR3 is CASTGQGKLEQYF. CDR3 sequence (DNA): TGTGCCAGCACGGGTCAGGGAAAGCTCGAGCAGTACTTC.

This clonotype showed up many times. CDR3 sequence (DNA): TGTGCCAGCAGCTTAAGGGCGGACACTGAAGCTTTCTTT. This codes for CASSLRADTEAFF. The rearrangement links TRBV7-3 to TRBJ1-1; D is uncertain. Germline V gene data show CDR1 as SGHTA and CDR2 as FQGTGA. V was trimmed by 1 base and J by 3 bases, leaving 6 bases between them. The CDR3 runs 13 residues.

The V call is TRBV3-1, the J call TRBJ2-2; 13 bases match TRBD2. CDR1 is LGHDT and CDR2 is YNNKEL in the germline V gene (reference sequence). Losses at the gene ends were 0 bases for V and 4 bases for J; bases not matched to a gene: 2. CDR3 length equals 17 residues. The CDR3 region is CASSQDRLAGGTGELFF. CDR3 sequence (DNA): TGTGCCAGCAGCCAAGACCGACTAGCGGGAGGCACCGGGGAGCTGTTTTTT.

This clonotype occurred a few times. This may stem from a read error, because a much larger clone lies one nucleotide away. The chain joins TRBV3-1 to TRBJ2-4; D gene unclear. CDR3 length: 12 amino acids. CDR1 LGHDT and CDR2 YNNKEL come from the germline V gene (reference sequence). The V end lost 0 bases, the J end lost 5 bases, and 2 bases lay between the germline ends. The CDR3 sequence is CASSQDQNIQYF. The CDR3 DNA reads as TGTGCCAGCAGCCAAGATCAAAACATTCAGTACTTC.

This clonotype was observed a few times. The CDR3 nucleotides read TGCAGTGCTAGAGAGGCGGGGGGCACAGATACGCAGTATTTT. It specifies CSAREAGGTDTQYF. V usage is TRBV20-1 and J usage is TRBJ2-3; 7 bases are shared with TRBD2. The CDR3 is 14 amino acids. Germline-derived CDR1 and CDR2 are DFQATT and SNEGSKA (reference sequence). Trimming removed 0 bases from V and 1 base from J; junction bases left unmatched: 1.

This rearrangement joins TRBV6-2 or TRBV6-3 to TRBJ2-3, with TRBD2 as a possible D gene (7 bases). Per the germline V gene, CDR1 is MNHEY and CDR2 is SVGEGT. V lost 4 bases to trimming and J lost 6 bases, with 14 bases between them. This CDR3 region has 14 residues. CDR3 region: CASSWGGLKDTQYF. The DNA of the CDR3 is TGTGCCAGCAGTTGGGGGGGCCTTAAGGATACGCAGTATTTT.

This clonotype has only a few counts. The chain employs TRBV2 and TRBJ2-1; 9 bases align to TRBD1. Germline CDR1 SNHLY, CDR2 FYNNEI. Unmatched junction bases numbered 4, after V lost 4 bases and J lost 6 bases. The CDR3 loop spans 14 amino acids. In nucleotides, the CDR3 is TGTGCCAGCAGTGGGGACAGGGCTAGCAATGAGCAGTTCTTC. Translating gives CASSGDRASNEQFF.

This clonotype was counted a few times. The chain carries TRBV5-1 and TRBJ2-3; TRBD2 is a possible D gene (5 bases). Germline V gives CDR1 SGHRS, CDR2 YFSETQ. The V end lost 0 bases, the J end lost 5 bases, and 10 bases lay between the germline ends. The CDR3 runs to 14 residues. CDR3 sequence: CASSLALGGDTQYF. The CDR3 nucleotides are TGCGCCAGCAGCTTGGCCCTAGGAGGAGATACGCAGTATTTT.

This chain connects TRBV11-1 to TRBJ2-7, with D possibly being TRBD2 (5 bases). This CDR3 region has 14 residues. V was cut by 5 bases and J by 7 bases, with 18 bases left in between. The germline V gene encodes CDR1 SGHAT and CDR2 FQDESV (reference sequence). The CDR3 region is CASSPDLERAEQYF. CDR3 DNA sequence: TGTGCCAGCAGCCCGGACTTAGAACGGGCTGAGCAGTACTTC.

The chain recombines TRBV30 with TRBJ2-1; D may be TRBD1 (5 bases). This CDR3 has 13 amino acids. V was trimmed by 2 bases and J by 11 bases, leaving 16 bases between them. The germline gives CDR1 GTSNPN, CDR2 SVGIG (reference sequence). CDR3 protein: CAWSLGLRQQQFF. The CDR3 DNA sequence: TGTGCCTGGAGTCTGGGGCTCCGACAACAGCAGTTCTTC.

The sample holds a few counts of this clonotype. V and J are TRBV7-6 and TRBJ2-1; 9 bases are a match to TRBD2. Germline V gene data show CDR1 as SGHVS and CDR2 as FNYEAQ. The V and J ends lost 6 bases and 2 bases, in that order; junction bases with no gene match: 5. The CDR3 consists of 15 residues. The CDR3 is CASRDLAGTYNEQFF. For the CDR3, the DNA is TGTGCCAGCAGAGATCTAGCGGGAACCTACAATGAGCAGTTCTTC.

The gene calls are TRBV2 and TRBJ2-5; 12 nucleotides agree with TRBD2. Germline V gene sequence: CDR1 SNHLY, CDR2 FYNNEI. The CDR3 is 14 residues long. The ends lost 6 bases at V and 2 bases at J; junction bases unmatched: 1. The CDR3 reads CASRGLAGQETQYF. The CDR3 DNA sequence: TGTGCCAGCAGAGGACTAGCGGGGCAAGAGACCCAGTACTTC.

This clonotype was detected a few times. V is TRBV29-1 and J is TRBJ2-5; 8 bases agree with TRBD2. CDR1 is SQVTM and CDR2 is ANQGSEA in the germline V gene. CDR3 length equals 13 residues. V gave up 6 bases and J gave up 1 base; unmatched junction bases: 4. Here the CDR3 DNA reads TGCAGCGTCGAGCGGGGGCCCCAAGAGACCCAGTACTTC. Its protein product is CSVERGPQETQYF.